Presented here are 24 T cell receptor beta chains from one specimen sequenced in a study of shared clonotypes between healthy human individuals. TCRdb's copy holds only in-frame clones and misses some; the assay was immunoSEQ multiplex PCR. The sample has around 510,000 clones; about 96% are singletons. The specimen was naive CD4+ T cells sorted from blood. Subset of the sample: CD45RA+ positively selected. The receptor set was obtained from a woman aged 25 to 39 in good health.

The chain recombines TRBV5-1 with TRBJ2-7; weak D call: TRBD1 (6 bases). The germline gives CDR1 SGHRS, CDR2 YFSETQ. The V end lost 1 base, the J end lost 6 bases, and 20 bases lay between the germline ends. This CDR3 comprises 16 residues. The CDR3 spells CASSLQSTGLSSEQYF. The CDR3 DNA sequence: TGCGCCAGCAGCTTGCAATCCACAGGGCTTTCGAGCGAGCAGTACTTC.

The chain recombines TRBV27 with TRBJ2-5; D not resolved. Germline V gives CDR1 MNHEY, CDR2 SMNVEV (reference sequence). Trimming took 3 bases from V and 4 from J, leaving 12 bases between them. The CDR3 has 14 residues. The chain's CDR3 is CASSLVGPVETQYF. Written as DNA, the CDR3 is TGTGCCAGCAGTTTGGTAGGGCCTGTAGAGACCCAGTACTTC.

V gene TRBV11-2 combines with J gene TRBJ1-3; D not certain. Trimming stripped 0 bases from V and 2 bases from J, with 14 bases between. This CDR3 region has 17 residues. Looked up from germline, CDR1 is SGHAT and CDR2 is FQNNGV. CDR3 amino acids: CASSLEGGFSTGNTIYF. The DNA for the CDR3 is TGTGCCAGCAGCTTAGAAGGAGGGTTTTCTACTGGAAACACCATATATTTT.

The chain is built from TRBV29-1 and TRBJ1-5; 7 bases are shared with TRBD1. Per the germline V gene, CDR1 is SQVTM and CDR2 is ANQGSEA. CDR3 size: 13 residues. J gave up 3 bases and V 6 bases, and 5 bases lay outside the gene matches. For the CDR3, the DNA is TGCAGCGTCCAGGGGGGTATCAATCAGCCCCAGCATTTT. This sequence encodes CSVQGGINQPQHF.

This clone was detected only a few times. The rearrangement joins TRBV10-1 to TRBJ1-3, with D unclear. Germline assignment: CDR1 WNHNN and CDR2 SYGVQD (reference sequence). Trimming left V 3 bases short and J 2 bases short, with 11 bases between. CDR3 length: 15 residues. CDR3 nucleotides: TGCGCCAGCAGTGACAGGAATGGTCCTGGAAACACCATATATTTT. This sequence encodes CASSDRNGPGNTIYF.

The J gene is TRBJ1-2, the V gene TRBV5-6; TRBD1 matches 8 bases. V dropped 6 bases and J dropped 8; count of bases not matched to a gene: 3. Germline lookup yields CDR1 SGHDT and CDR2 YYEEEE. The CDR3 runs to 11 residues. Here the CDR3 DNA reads TGTGCCAGCACCGACAGGGGCGGCTACACCTTC. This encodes CASTDRGGYTF.

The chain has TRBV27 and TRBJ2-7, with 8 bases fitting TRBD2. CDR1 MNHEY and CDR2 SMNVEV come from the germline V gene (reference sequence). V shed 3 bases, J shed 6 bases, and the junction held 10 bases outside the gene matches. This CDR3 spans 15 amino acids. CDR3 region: CASSFSSGSYIEQYF. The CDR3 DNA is TGTGCCAGCAGTTTCTCCAGCGGGAGTTATATCGAGCAGTACTTC.

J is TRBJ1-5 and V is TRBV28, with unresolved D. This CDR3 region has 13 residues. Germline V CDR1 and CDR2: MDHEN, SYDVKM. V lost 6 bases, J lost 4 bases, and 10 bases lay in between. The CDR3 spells CASSNLVNQPQHF. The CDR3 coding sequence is TGTGCCAGCAGCAATCTAGTAAATCAGCCCCAGCATTTT.

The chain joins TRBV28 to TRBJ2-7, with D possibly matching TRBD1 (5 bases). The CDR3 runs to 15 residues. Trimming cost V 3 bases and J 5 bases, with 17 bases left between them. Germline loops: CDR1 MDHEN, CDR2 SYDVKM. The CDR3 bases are TGTGCCAGCAGTTTCCCGCAGGGCAGCCCCCACGAGCAGTACTTC. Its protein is CASSFPQGSPHEQYF.

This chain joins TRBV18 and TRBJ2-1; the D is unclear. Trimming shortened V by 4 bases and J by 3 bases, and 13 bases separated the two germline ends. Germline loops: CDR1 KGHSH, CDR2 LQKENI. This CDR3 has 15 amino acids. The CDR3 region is CASSLSNQYYNEQFF. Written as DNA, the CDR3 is TGTGCCAGCTCACTGTCAAACCAATACTACAATGAGCAGTTCTTC.

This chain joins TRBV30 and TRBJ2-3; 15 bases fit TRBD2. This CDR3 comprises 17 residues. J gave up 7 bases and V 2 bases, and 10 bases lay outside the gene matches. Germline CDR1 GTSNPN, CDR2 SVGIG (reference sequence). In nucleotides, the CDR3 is TGTGCCTGGAGTCCCCTAGGACTAGCGGGAGGGCCACATACGCAGTATTTT. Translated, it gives CAWSPLGLAGGPHTQYF. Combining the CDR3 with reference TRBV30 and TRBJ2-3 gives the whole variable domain SQTIHQWPATLVQPVGSPLSLECTVEGTSNPNLYWYRQAAGRGLQLLFYSVGIGQISSEVPQNLSASRPQDRQFILSSKKLLLSDSGFYLCAWSPLGLAGGPHTQYFGPGTRLTVL.

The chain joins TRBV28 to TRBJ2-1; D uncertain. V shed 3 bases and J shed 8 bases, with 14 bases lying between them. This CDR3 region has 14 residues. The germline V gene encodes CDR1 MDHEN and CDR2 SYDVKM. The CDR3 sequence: CASSLTHRVYEQFF. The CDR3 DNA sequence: TGTGCCAGCAGTTTGACGCACCGGGTCTATGAGCAGTTCTTC.

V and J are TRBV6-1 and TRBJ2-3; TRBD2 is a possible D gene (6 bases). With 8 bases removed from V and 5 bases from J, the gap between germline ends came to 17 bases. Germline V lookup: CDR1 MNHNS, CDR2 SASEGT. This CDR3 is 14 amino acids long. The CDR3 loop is CASRPGGNGDTQYF. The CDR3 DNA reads TGTGCCAGCCGCCCCGGCGGGAATGGAGATACGCAGTATTTT.

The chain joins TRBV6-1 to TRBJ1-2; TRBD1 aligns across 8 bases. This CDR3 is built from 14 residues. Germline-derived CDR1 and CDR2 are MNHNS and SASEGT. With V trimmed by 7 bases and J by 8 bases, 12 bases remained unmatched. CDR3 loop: CASTPGQGWEGYTF. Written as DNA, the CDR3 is TGTGCCAGCACCCCCGGACAGGGTTGGGAAGGCTACACCTTC.

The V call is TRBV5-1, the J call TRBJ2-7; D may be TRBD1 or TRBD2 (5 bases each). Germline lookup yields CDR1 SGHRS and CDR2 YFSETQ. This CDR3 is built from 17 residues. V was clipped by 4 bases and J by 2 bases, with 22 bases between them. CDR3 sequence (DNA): TGCGCCAGCAGCCCAATTTCCGGGATCCAGACAGCCTACGAGCAGTACTTC. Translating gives CASSPISGIQTAYEQYF.

Written as DNA, the CDR3 is TGTGCCAGCAGGAGACTAGTTCAGGAGACCCAGTACTTC. Residues: CASRRLVQETQYF. The chain carries TRBV6-1 and TRBJ2-5; possible D gene TRBD2, 6 bases. The V end was cut by 6 bases, the J end by 5 bases, with 13 bases between. Germline V gives CDR1 MNHNS, CDR2 SASEGT. The CDR3 has 13 residues.

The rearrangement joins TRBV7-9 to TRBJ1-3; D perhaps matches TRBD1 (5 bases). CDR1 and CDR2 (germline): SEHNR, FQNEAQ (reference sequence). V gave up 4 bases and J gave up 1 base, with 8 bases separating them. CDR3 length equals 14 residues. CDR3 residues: CASSSDRSGNTIYF. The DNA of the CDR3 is TGTGCCAGCAGCTCAGACAGATCTGGAAACACCATATATTTT.

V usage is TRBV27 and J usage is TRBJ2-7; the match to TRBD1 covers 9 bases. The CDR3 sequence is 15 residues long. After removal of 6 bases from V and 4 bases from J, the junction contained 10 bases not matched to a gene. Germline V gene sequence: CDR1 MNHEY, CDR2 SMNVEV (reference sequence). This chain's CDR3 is CASRRQRDREYEQYF. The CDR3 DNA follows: TGTGCCAGCAGAAGACAACGGGACAGGGAATACGAGCAGTACTTC.

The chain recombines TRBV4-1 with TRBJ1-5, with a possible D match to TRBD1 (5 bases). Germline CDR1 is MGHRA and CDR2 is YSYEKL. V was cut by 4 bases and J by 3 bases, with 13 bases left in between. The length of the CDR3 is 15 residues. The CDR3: CASSRLTGANQPQHF. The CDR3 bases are TGCGCCAGCAGCCGGCTGACTGGGGCCAATCAGCCCCAGCATTTT.

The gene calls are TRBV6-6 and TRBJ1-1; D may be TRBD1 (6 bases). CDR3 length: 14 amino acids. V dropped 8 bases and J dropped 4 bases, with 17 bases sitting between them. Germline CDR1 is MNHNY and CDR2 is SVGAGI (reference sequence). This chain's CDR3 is CASVFHRESTEAFF. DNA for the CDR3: TGTGCCAGCGTATTCCACAGGGAAAGCACTGAAGCTTTCTTT.

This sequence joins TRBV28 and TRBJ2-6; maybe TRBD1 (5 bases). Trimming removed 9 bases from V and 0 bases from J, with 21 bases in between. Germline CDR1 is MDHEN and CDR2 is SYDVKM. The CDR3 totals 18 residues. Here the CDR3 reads CASLPSQGHSSGANVLTF. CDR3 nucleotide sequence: TGTGCCAGTCTGCCTTCGCAGGGCCACTCCTCTGGGGCCAACGTCCTGACTTTC.

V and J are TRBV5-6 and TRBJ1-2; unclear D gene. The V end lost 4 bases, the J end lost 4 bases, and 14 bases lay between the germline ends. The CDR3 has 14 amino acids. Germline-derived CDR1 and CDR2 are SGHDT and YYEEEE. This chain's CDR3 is CASSAAPLGYGYTF. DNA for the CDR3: TGTGCCAGCAGCGCGGCTCCCTTGGGCTATGGCTACACCTTC.

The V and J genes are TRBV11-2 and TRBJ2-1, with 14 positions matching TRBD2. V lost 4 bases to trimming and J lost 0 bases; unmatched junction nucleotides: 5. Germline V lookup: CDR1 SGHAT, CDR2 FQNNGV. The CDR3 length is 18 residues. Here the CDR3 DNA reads TGTGCCAGCAGCTCGGCAGGGACTAGCGGGAGCTCCTACAATGAGCAGTTCTTC. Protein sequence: CASSSAGTSGSSYNEQFF.

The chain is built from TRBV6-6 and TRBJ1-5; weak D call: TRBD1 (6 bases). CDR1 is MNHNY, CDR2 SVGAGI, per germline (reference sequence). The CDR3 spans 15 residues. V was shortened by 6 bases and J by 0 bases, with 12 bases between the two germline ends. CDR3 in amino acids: CASSPGDPSNQPQHF. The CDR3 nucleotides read TGTGCCAGCAGCCCAGGGGACCCTAGCAATCAGCCCCAGCATTTT.